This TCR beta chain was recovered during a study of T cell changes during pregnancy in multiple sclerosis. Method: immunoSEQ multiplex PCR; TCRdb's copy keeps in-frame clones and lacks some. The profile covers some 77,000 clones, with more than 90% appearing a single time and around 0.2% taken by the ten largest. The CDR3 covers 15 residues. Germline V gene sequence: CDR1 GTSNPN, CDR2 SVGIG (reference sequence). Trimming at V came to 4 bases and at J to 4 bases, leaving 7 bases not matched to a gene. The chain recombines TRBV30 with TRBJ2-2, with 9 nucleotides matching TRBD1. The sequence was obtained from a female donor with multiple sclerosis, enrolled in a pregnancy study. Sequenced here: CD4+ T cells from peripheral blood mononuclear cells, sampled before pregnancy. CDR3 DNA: TGTGCCTGGATTCCGGGACAGGGTCGCACCGGGGAGCTGTTTTTT. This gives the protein CAWIPGQGRTGELFF.